This T cell receptor (beta chain) was recorded in a study of CD4 T cells in relation to SARS-CoV-2 and coronaviruses. Overall study: Shared crossreactive spike epitopes were mapped to their HLA restriction. Whole-study results and caveats: In roughly 60% of donors, memory CD4+ clonotypes crossrecognized SARS-CoV-2 and at least one common cold coronavirus spike.

Unexposed donor CD4+ T cells date from about 2011-2018, before the COVID-19 pandemic. Naive and memory CD4+ T cells came from enriched cryopreserved PBMCs. About this clone itself: Its target is unknown.

Repertoires were generated with immunoSEQ multiplex PCR, while TCRdb's copy carries only in-frame clones and drops some. The sample lists some 65,000 clones, 80% to 90% occurring once. This receptor was identified in a human donor in good health. The sequenced sample consisted of memory CD4+ T cells from PBMCs.

Here the CDR3 DNA reads TGTGCCAGCACCGTAGGGGGGGCTAACGGCGAGCAGTACTTC. The encoded protein is CASTVGGANGEQYF. V and J are TRBV28 and TRBJ2-7, with a weak D call TRBD2 (7 bases). Between the trimmed V and J ends, which lost 7 bases and 6 bases, there was a span of 19 bases. The CDR3 is 14 residues long. The germline CDR1 and CDR2 sequences are MDHEN and SYDVKM.